The 21 T cell receptor beta chains in this list originate from one sample, sequenced in a study of human T cells and chemical hapten exposure. Time point given: patch test 2, 6 weeks after DPC sensitization. Treatment defined: therapeutic diphenylcyclopropenone sensitization with weekly scalp DPC. TCRdb independently ran MiXCR on the RACE reads; one entry per CDR3 protein. Of about 350,000 distinct CDR3 sequences in the sample, roughly 6% were seen once. This sample comprised whole blood, obtained in connection with sensitization to the hapten diphenylcyclopropenone (DPC). All receptors derive from a woman aged 18 to 35 with alopecia areata. Some clones in this sample may be carry-over from other donors' samples.

The table lists this clonotype with many counts. The genes are TRBV5-1 and TRBJ1-1, with D uncertain. V was cut by 0 bases and J by 3 bases, with 9 bases left in between. Germline V gene lookup returns CDR1 SGHRS and CDR2 YFSETQ. This CDR3 region has 14 residues. DNA for the CDR3: TGCGCCAGCAGCTTGGGGTCAGTAGACACTGAAGCTTTCTTT. Translated, it gives CASSLGSVDTEAFF.

The chain joins TRBV2 to TRBJ1-1; D is possibly TRBD1 (6 bases). The length of the CDR3 is 14 residues. Germline CDR1 reads SNHLY; CDR2 reads FYNNEI. The V gene lost 8 bases and the J gene lost 0 bases, with 13 bases spanning the gap. This chain's CDR3 is CASRTEGVNTEAFF. The CDR3 region has the DNA TGTGCCAGCCGGACAGAAGGAGTGAACACTGAAGCTTTCTTT. Variable domain in full (rest from reference TRBV2 and TRBJ1-1): EPEVTQTPSHQVTQMGQEVILRCVPISNHLYFYWYRQILGQKVEFLVSFYNNEISEKSEIFDDQFSVERPDGSNFTLKIRSTKLEDSAMYFCASRTEGVNTEAFFGQGTRLTVV.

This clonotype showed up many times. This CDR3 is CASSSRGNTEAFF. CDR3 sequence (DNA): TGTGCCAGCTCATCGAGAGGTAACACTGAAGCTTTCTTT. V is TRBV18 and J is TRBJ1-1; D not certain. Per the germline V gene, CDR1 is KGHSH and CDR2 is LQKENI. Trimming took 5 bases from V and 2 from J, leaving 9 bases between them. CDR3 length equals 13 residues.

This clonotype was counted at least ten times. V is TRBV7-2 and J is TRBJ1-5; 7 bases agree with TRBD1. Germline V gene lookup returns CDR1 SGHTA and CDR2 FQGNSA. The CDR3 covers 18 residues. V gave up 4 bases and J gave up 2 bases; unmatched junction bases: 14. CDR3 in amino acids: CASSSPLGSGGGNQPQHF. In DNA, the CDR3 is TGTGCCAGCAGCTCCCCTCTTGGGTCAGGGGGGGGCAATCAGCCCCAGCATTTT.

This clonotype has at least ten counts. This rearrangement joins TRBV6-1 to TRBJ1-2; D gene ambiguous. Germline loops: CDR1 MNHNS, CDR2 SASEGT. The CDR3 length is 14 residues. V was clipped by 8 bases and J by 3 bases, with 16 bases between them. Here the CDR3 reads CASLRGTNHYGYTF. The CDR3, as DNA: TGTGCCAGCCTTCGGGGTACAAATCACTATGGCTACACCTTC.

The chain joins TRBV5-5 to TRBJ2-2; no firm D call. The CDR3 totals 15 residues. The germline CDR1 and CDR2 sequences are SGHKS and YYEKEE (reference sequence). V was clipped by 4 bases and J by 0 bases, with 10 bases between them. CDR3: CASSPEAPNTGELFF. Written as DNA, the CDR3 is TGTGCCAGCAGCCCCGAGGCTCCGAACACCGGGGAGCTGTTTTTT.

Of note for this clonotype: One end of the junction fails to match germline, which may point to a read error. The chain carries TRBV3-1 and TRBJ2-3; 7 positions match TRBD2. Per germline, CDR1 LGHDT and CDR2 YNNKEL (reference sequence). CDR3 length equals 14 residues. In DNA, the CDR3 is TGTGCCAGCACCCAAAGCGGGGACTTAGATACGCAGTATTTT. Encoded protein: CASTQSGDLDTQYF.

CDR3 residues: CASRPFGTYNEQFF. The CDR3 DNA is TGTGCCAGCAGGCCGTTTGGTACCTACAATGAGCAGTTCTTC. V is TRBV2 and J is TRBJ2-1; D is uncertain. Trimming removed 6 bases at V and 2 bases at J, with 11 bases between. This CDR3 is built from 14 residues. Germline values: CDR1 SNHLY, CDR2 FYNNEI.

This clonotype was seen many times. The genes are TRBV5-1 and TRBJ2-6, with a possible D match to TRBD1 (5 bases). CDR1 is SGHRS, CDR2 YFSETQ, per germline. Between the trimmed V and J ends, which lost 3 bases and 2 bases, there was a span of 12 bases. The CDR3 has 16 residues. As DNA, the CDR3 is TGCGCCAGCAGCTGGGGCTTGGAACCTGGGGCCAACGTCCTGACTTTC. Its protein is CASSWGLEPGANVLTF.

This clonotype has at least ten counts. This chain connects TRBV21-1 to TRBJ1-4; TRBD1 reflects the table's D call only, with no check against the DNA. TRBV21-1 is classified as a pseudogene. This CDR3 has 15 residues. The CDR3 spells CASSPDSVFYEKLFF. The CDR3 DNA reads TGTGCCAGCAGCCCGGACAGCGTCTTTTACGAAAAACTGTTTTTT.

This clonotype was counted ten times or more. The chain employs TRBV29-1 and TRBJ1-2; tentative D call: TRBD1 (5 bases). Germline lookup yields CDR1 SQVTM and CDR2 ANQGSEA. This CDR3 region has 13 residues. The V end was cut by 3 bases, the J end by 7 bases, with 15 bases between. CDR3 in amino acids: CSVDDGGTSGYTF. The CDR3 bases are TGCAGCGTTGATGATGGAGGGACGAGTGGCTACACCTTC.

This clonotype was observed at least ten times. This sequence joins TRBV7-8 and TRBJ1-1; D is possibly TRBD1 (5 bases). There are 15 residues in the CDR3. V lost 4 bases, J lost 6 bases, and 18 bases lay in between. Germline values: CDR1 SGHVS, CDR2 FQNEAQ. The CDR3 bases are TGTGCCAGCAGCTCCCGGGACTTCTTAGGCGCTGAAGCTTTCTTT. It yields the protein CASSSRDFLGAEAFF.

In this sample, this clonotype turned up a few times. V usage is TRBV6-5 and J usage is TRBJ1-6, with 8 bases aligning to TRBD1. The germline CDR1 and CDR2 sequences are MNHEY and SVGAGI. V lost 4 bases and J lost 10; bases outside the gene matches: 12. This CDR3 spans 16 amino acids. This chain's CDR3 is CASSFRQGAPGSPLHF. The DNA for the CDR3 is TGTGCCAGCAGTTTCAGGCAGGGGGCCCCGGGGTCACCCCTCCACTTT.

Many counts were recorded for this clonotype. CDR3 DNA sequence: TGTGCCAGCAGCTTAGGTGCCATTAGCAATCAGCCCCAGCATTTT. Translated: CASSLGAISNQPQHF. The rearrangement links TRBV7-2 to TRBJ1-5; D is undetermined. From germline, CDR1 is SGHTA and CDR2 FQGNSA. The CDR3 is 15 amino acids. V shed 1 base and J shed 0 bases, with 7 bases lying between them.

Comment on this clonotype: One base away lies a much larger clone, so this may be a sequencing read error. This chain's CDR3 is CASSLGTDYSYQPQHF. In DNA form, the CDR3 reads TGTGCCAGCAGCTTGGGGACGGACTATAGCTATCAGCCCCAGCATTTT. The J gene is TRBJ1-5, the V gene TRBV7-9; D perhaps matches TRBD1 (5 bases). This CDR3 has 16 amino acids. Germline CDR1 reads SEHNR; CDR2 reads FQNEAQ (reference sequence).

The table lists this clonotype with many counts. This sequence joins TRBV9 and TRBJ2-1, with TRBD1 as a possible D gene (6 bases). Per germline, CDR1 SGDLS and CDR2 YYNGEE. V dropped 3 bases and J dropped 6 bases, with 19 bases sitting between them. There are 16 residues in the CDR3. CDR3 sequence reads: CASSDKGQGIGNEQFF. The DNA for the CDR3 is TGTGCCAGCAGCGATAAAGGGCAGGGGATAGGCAATGAGCAGTTCTTC.

This clonotype was seen ten or more times. The V gene is TRBV3-1, the J gene TRBJ1-2, with unresolved D. The CDR3 consists of 16 residues. Germline assignment: CDR1 LGHDT and CDR2 YNNKEL (reference sequence). The V end lost 0 bases, the J end lost 4 bases, and 15 bases lay between the germline ends. In nucleotides, the CDR3 is TGTGCCAGCAGCCAAGATTTAGACTCCTACCTCTATGGCTACACCTTC. This encodes CASSQDLDSYLYGYTF.

As to this clonotype: Since no conserved phenylalanine or tryptophan closes the CDR3, a read error is the likely cause. V and J are TRBV12-3 or TRBV12-4 and TRBJ1-6; maybe TRBD1 (5 bases). This CDR3 spans 15 amino acids. Trimming took off 4 bases at V and 0 bases at J, with 7 bases between the two ends. CDR3 in amino acids: CASSYRSSYNSPLHL. In DNA, the CDR3 is TGTGCCAGCAGTTACAGGAGCTCCTATAATTCACCCCTCCACCTT.

This clonotype was observed many times. This chain links TRBV5-6 with TRBJ1-6, with a weak D call TRBD1 (5 bases). CDR1 and CDR2 from the germline V gene are SGHDT and YYEEEE. The CDR3 length is 14 residues. V was cut by 4 bases and J by 10 bases, with 15 bases left in between. The DNA for the CDR3 is TGTGCCAGCAGCGATGCAGGGATAGGCTCACCCCTCCACTTT. It is translated as CASSDAGIGSPLHF.

The gene calls are TRBV4-1 and TRBJ2-1, with unresolved D. Deletions cut 0 bases from V and 3 bases from J, with 9 bases between. This CDR3 has 15 residues. The germline V gene encodes CDR1 MGHRA and CDR2 YSYEKL. The CDR3 here is CASSQDLGNYNEQFF. For the CDR3, the DNA is TGCGCCAGCAGCCAAGATCTAGGGAACTACAATGAGCAGTTCTTC.

A few counts support this clonotype. The CDR3 spells CASSYEGGGNEQFF. CDR3 nucleotides: TGTGCCAGCAGTTACGAGGGGGGCGGCAATGAGCAGTTCTTC. The chain recombines TRBV6-6 with TRBJ2-1, with D possibly called TRBD1 or TRBD2 (6 bases each). V was clipped by 2 bases and J by 6 bases, with 11 bases between them. The CDR3 spans 14 residues. Germline V gives CDR1 MNHNY, CDR2 SVGAGI (reference sequence).